The 19 T cell receptor beta chains below were found in one sample sequenced in a study of T cell responses to AZD1222 COVID-19 vaccine. This table comes from immunoSEQ multiplex PCR, and its TCRdb copy is limited to in-frame clones, with some not included. This sample carries about 220,000 clones, 85% to 95% of them seen once, and the ten largest clones take over 0.95%. This sample comprised peripheral blood, obtained on day 0 of MenACWY control vaccination. The receptor set was obtained from an adult in good health.

The chain recombines TRBV27 with TRBJ1-2; D is unresolved. V was trimmed by 3 bases and J by 5 bases, leaving 13 bases between them. Germline CDR1 MNHEY, CDR2 SMNVEV (reference sequence). The CDR3 has 14 amino acids. The chain's CDR3 is CASSFSGKSYGYTF. The CDR3 bases are TGTGCCAGCAGTTTTTCGGGCAAATCGTATGGCTACACCTTC.

The chain combines TRBV4-1 with TRBJ1-5, with a tentative D call TRBD1 (6 bases). Trimming stripped 0 bases from V and 7 bases from J, with 10 bases between. The germline CDR1 and CDR2 sequences are MGHRA and YSYEKL. This CDR3 has 14 amino acids. CDR3 sequence: CASSQDQGRQPQHF. The CDR3, as DNA: TGCGCCAGCAGCCAAGACCAGGGGAGACAGCCCCAGCATTTT.

This clone has a single count. The genes are TRBV27 and TRBJ2-1; maybe TRBD2 (6 bases). CDR1 and CDR2 (germline): MNHEY, SMNVEV (reference sequence). This CDR3 has 15 amino acids. The V and J ends lost 3 bases and 2 bases respectively, with 11 bases between them. This CDR3 is CASSLGGRTYNEQFF. The CDR3 DNA reads TGTGCCAGCAGTTTGGGGGGAAGGACCTACAATGAGCAGTTCTTC.

The V gene is TRBV10-1, the J gene TRBJ2-1; D may be TRBD2 (5 bases). The CDR3 contains 15 residues. CDR1 and CDR2 from the germline V gene are WNHNN and SYGVQD (reference sequence). Trimming removed 4 bases at V and 4 bases at J, with 14 bases between. Here the CDR3 DNA reads TGCGCCAGCAGTGCGACGTATGGGAGTTACAATGAGCAGTTCTTC. It yields the protein CASSATYGSYNEQFF.

The rearrangement uses TRBV5-1 and TRBJ2-3, with 9 nucleotides matching TRBD2. V shed 9 bases, J shed 2 bases, and the junction held 7 bases outside the gene matches. The germline gives CDR1 SGHRS, CDR2 YFSETQ. The CDR3 consists of 14 residues. The CDR3, as DNA: TGCGCCACCCGGCTAGCGGGGCTCACAGATACGCAGTATTTT. Translated: CATRLAGLTDTQYF.

The chain combines TRBV7-2 with TRBJ2-2, with D hard to call. Trimming removed 2 bases from V and 5 bases from J, with 12 bases in between. This CDR3 has 15 amino acids. Germline CDR1 is SGHTA and CDR2 is FQGNSA. The CDR3 coding sequence is TGTGCCAGCAGCTTAACAACCGTCGGGACCGGGGAGCTGTTTTTT. Residues: CASSLTTVGTGELFF.

This clone showed up just once. The chain joins TRBV25-1 to TRBJ1-4, with a weak D call TRBD1 (6 bases). The CDR3 spans 15 residues. Germline V gene sequence: CDR1 MGHDK, CDR2 SYGVNS. V dropped 4 bases and J dropped 6 bases, with 15 bases sitting between them. DNA for the CDR3: TGTGCCAGCAGTGCTTGGAGGGGGGAGGATGAAAAACTGTTTTTT. Its protein is CASSAWRGEDEKLFF.

This chain links TRBV11-1 with TRBJ1-1, with a weak D call TRBD1 (5 bases). The CDR3 runs to 14 residues. Germline values: CDR1 SGHAT, CDR2 FQDESV (reference sequence). With 1 base removed from V and 2 bases from J, the gap between germline ends came to 8 bases. The CDR3 region has the DNA TGTGCCAGCAGCTTAGTTGGGGGAAACACTGAAGCTTTCTTT. Residues: CASSLVGGNTEAFF. The entire variable domain, with the rest obtained from reference TRBV11-1 and TRBJ1-1, is as follows: EAEVAQSPRYKITEKSQAVAFWCDPISGHATLYWYRQILGQGPELLVQFQDESVVDDSQLPKDRFSAERLKGVDSTLKIQPAELGDSAMYLCASSLVGGNTEAFFGQGTRLTVV.

V gene TRBV19 combines with J gene TRBJ1-5; 8 bases line up with TRBD1. The germline V gene has CDR1 LNHDA and CDR2 SQIVND (reference sequence). The length of the CDR3 is 13 residues. Trimming took 7 bases from V and 5 from J; bases not matched to a gene: 4. The CDR3 protein is CASMGDRYQPQHF. The CDR3, as DNA: TGTGCCAGTATGGGGGACAGGTATCAGCCCCAGCATTTT.

This clone has only one observation. DNA of the CDR3: TGTGCCAGCAGTGGCACAGGGAATCAGCCCCAGCATTTT. Translation gives CASSGTGNQPQHF. The chain carries TRBV25-1 and TRBJ1-5; D might be TRBD1 (6 bases). This CDR3 has 13 residues. Germline V gives CDR1 MGHDK, CDR2 SYGVNS. V gave up 4 bases and J gave up 4 bases, with 8 bases separating them.

The V and J genes are TRBV6-5 and TRBJ1-2, with 8 bases identical to TRBD1. This CDR3 is built from 14 residues. V lost 6 bases and J lost 2; bases outside the gene matches: 5. The V gene's germline CDR1 is MNHEY and CDR2 SVGAGI. Here the CDR3 DNA reads TGTGCCAGCAGGTCAACAGGGGGGAACTATGGCTACACCTTC. It codes for CASRSTGGNYGYTF.

The chain combines TRBV10-3 with TRBJ1-1; D uncertain. CDR1 and CDR2 (germline): ENHRY, SYGVKD. This CDR3 has 13 amino acids. V lost 6 bases to trimming and J lost 3 bases, with 11 bases between them. The CDR3 here is CAIRGWVDTEAFF. In nucleotides, the CDR3 is TGTGCCATCAGGGGTTGGGTGGACACTGAAGCTTTCTTT.

The chain joins TRBV19 to TRBJ2-2; no firm D call. Looked up from germline, CDR1 is LNHDA and CDR2 is SQIVND (reference sequence). The ends were cut back, 5 bases at V and 0 bases at J, with 10 bases in the middle. The CDR3 totals 15 residues. The CDR3 protein is CASSLTTSNTGELFF. The CDR3 coding sequence is TGTGCCAGTAGTCTTACCACTTCGAACACCGGGGAGCTGTTTTTT.

This chain joins TRBV7-8 and TRBJ1-5, with 9 bases identical to TRBD1. The germline V gene encodes CDR1 SGHVS and CDR2 FQNEAQ. The V gene end was trimmed by 5 bases and the J gene end by 3 bases; junction bases not matched to a gene: 5. The CDR3 has 15 residues. Written as DNA, the CDR3 is TGTGCCAGCAGCCCGGACAGGGGACTCAATCAGCCCCAGCATTTT. This codes for CASSPDRGLNQPQHF.

The gene calls are TRBV19 and TRBJ2-7; D is unclear. The germline V gene has CDR1 LNHDA and CDR2 SQIVND (reference sequence). V was cut by 2 bases and J by 0 bases, with 20 bases left in between. There are 18 residues in the CDR3. The CDR3 protein is CASSILLNTLGNSYEQYF. CDR3 DNA: TGTGCCAGTAGTATACTATTAAACACTCTTGGGAACTCCTACGAGCAGTACTTC.

This chain uses TRBV5-4 with TRBJ2-3; D is perhaps TRBD2 (6 bases). The CDR3 spans 14 residues. Germline V gene lookup returns CDR1 SGHNT and CDR2 YYREEE (reference sequence). The germline V and J ends were trimmed by 6 bases and 6 bases, with 17 bases remaining between them. The CDR3: CASTVGGTRDTQYF. For the CDR3, the DNA is TGTGCCAGCACCGTCGGCGGGACCAGGGATACGCAGTATTTT.

The V gene is TRBV5-1, the J gene TRBJ1-4; perhaps TRBD1 as D (5 bases). CDR1 is SGHRS, CDR2 YFSETQ, per germline. V was shortened by 4 bases and J by 3 bases, with 16 bases between the two germline ends. This CDR3 comprises 16 residues. The CDR3 loop is CASSQGPPRANEKLFF. CDR3 nucleotides: TGCGCCAGCAGCCAGGGACCCCCCAGGGCTAATGAAAAACTGTTTTTT.

This chain links TRBV7-9 with TRBJ1-5; D call uncertain. The CDR3 is 13 amino acids. V gave up 1 base and J gave up 7 bases, with 8 bases separating them. Germline CDR1 and CDR2: SEHNR and FQNEAQ (reference sequence). The CDR3 DNA reads as TGTGCCAGCAGCTTAGAAGGGCGCCAGCCCCAGCATTTT. This codes for CASSLEGRQPQHF.

The chain combines TRBV7-9 with TRBJ1-1; tentatively, D is TRBD1 (5 bases). The length of the CDR3 is 15 residues. Trimming took off 6 bases at V and 4 bases at J, with 18 bases between the two ends. CDR1 and CDR2 from the germline V gene are SEHNR and FQNEAQ (reference sequence). The CDR3 coding sequence is TGTGCCAGCAGGAGACCGAGGGGTTTGAGCACTGAAGCTTTCTTT. The encoded protein is CASRRPRGLSTEAFF. The full variable domain, in which reference TRBV7-9 and TRBJ1-1 provide the parts outside the CDR3, is DTGVSQNPRHKITKRGQNVTFRCDPISEHNRLYWYRQTLGQGPEFLTYFQNEAQLEKSRLLSDRFSAERPKGSFSTLEIQRTEQGDSAMYLCASRRPRGLSTEAFFGQGTRLTVV.